This is a list of T cell receptor beta chains from one sample in a study of shared clonotypes between healthy human individuals. The data were produced by immunoSEQ multiplex PCR, yet TCRdb's version contains in-frame clones alone and is incomplete. This sample has some 2,000,000 clones, with about 94% found just once. The sequenced material came from naive CD8+ T cells sorted from blood. The origin of the receptors is a man between 18 and 29 years old in good health. Each CDR3 is given without its conserved first and last residue.

cdr3_aa,v_call
ASSYSTGFGNTIY,TRBV6-5
ASSLTDTQY,TRBV7-8
ASSPSAGQINQPQH,TRBV27
ASRPPGGEKLF,TRBV5-1
ASSQGLASSYEQY,TRBV5-8
ASSQAVGNYGYT,TRBV4-3
ASSPEEHGKLAYNEQF,TRBV18
ASSPGGPNYGYT,TRBV27
ASSTGSATDTQY,TRBV5-6
ASSPILGGGYNEQF,TRBV5-8
ASSPLTWTVGETQY,TRBV18
ASIPRVRENTIY,TRBV21-1
ASSDWTPTYEQY,TRBV25-1
ASSVVGQGTYSNQPQH,TRBV2
ASSQLGQGVDTEAF,TRBV4-3
ASSLGQAGELF,TRBV5-4
ASSQRLETQY,TRBV13
ASSYSGWDTEAF,TRBV6-5
ASSVTSYNEQF,TRBV9
ACRRAGGGEETQY,TRBV2
ASSSLAGEQY,TRBV6-5
AWSVLGLGGTEAF,TRBV30
ASSQDSGEGALETQY,TRBV4-3
SAIRVTNYGYT,TRBV29-1
AISESRGSSYNEQF,TRBV10-3
ASSKGASGGEETQY,TRBV21-1
ASSGDRGHGDTQY,TRBV28
ASSTVAGAVTGELF,TRBV9
ASSAAPGDYGYT,TRBV9
ASNGVLNNSPLH,TRBV5-8
ASSLEGYNEQF,TRBV28
ASSLDSEYGYT,TRBV5-1
ASSQGQGWAYEQY,TRBV14
ATSRDQVSLDRADQPQH,TRBV15
ASSTREGTTNEKLF,TRBV7-9
ASSLTWFYEQY,TRBV27
ASSHGYAYEQY,TRBV4-1
ASRSSYEQY,TRBV6-1
AISDGGNYNEQF,TRBV10-3
ASSLASGRRNIQY,TRBV11-2
ASSLGLAGGGTGELF,TRBV7-8
ASSSEGQGNQPQH,TRBV7-9
ASSQNTGELF,TRBV9
ASSSWDNQETQY,TRBV11-2
ASSQGSGETQY,TRBV6-5
ASSDPGWGFDNQPQH,TRBV2
ASSFGTFTDTQY,TRBV5-6
ASSVEGTTPGLLYEQF,TRBV9
ASSVVSLDEQF,TRBV9